The 25 T cell receptor beta chains below all came from one sample that was sequenced in a study of OX40 agonist ivuxolimab in advanced cancers. Method: immunoSEQ multiplex PCR; TCRdb's copy keeps in-frame clones and lacks some. The sample has about 80,000 clones, roughly 85% seen once. The source material was CD4+ or CD8+ T cells sorted from blood, sampled in a trial of the OX40 agonist ivuxolimab. Receptors originate from an adult with an advanced solid tumor such as melanoma, head and neck, liver or kidney cancer.

The genes are TRBV5-6 and TRBJ1-2; D gene unclear. The CDR3 is made up of 13 amino acids. CDR1 is SGHDT and CDR2 is YYEEEE in the germline V gene. Deletions cut 4 bases from V and 8 bases from J, with 15 bases between. CDR3 DNA sequence: TGTGCCAGCAGCCGGGTTGTTGGGAGAGGCTACACCTTC. This translates into CASSRVVGRGYTF.

This rearrangement joins TRBV6-5 to TRBJ1-5; the D is unclear. The V gene lost 6 bases and the J gene lost 0 bases, with 6 bases spanning the gap. The CDR3 runs to 13 residues. Germline-derived CDR1 and CDR2 are MNHEY and SVGAGI. The DNA for the CDR3 is TGTGCCAGCAGAACGAATAGCAATCAGCCCCAGCATTTT. Its translation: CASRTNSNQPQHF.

V and J are TRBV7-9 and TRBJ2-3; D gene ambiguous. The CDR3 totals 11 residues. CDR1 is SEHNR and CDR2 is FQNEAQ in the germline V gene (reference sequence). Deletions cut 7 bases from V and 1 base from J, with 3 bases between. In DNA, the CDR3 is TGTGCCAGCACCCGCACAGATACGCAGTATTTT. Its protein product is CASTRTDTQYF.

This chain links TRBV5-1 with TRBJ2-1; maybe TRBD2 (6 bases). V was pared by 0 bases and J by 9 bases, with 10 bases between. CDR3 length: 13 residues. Germline-derived CDR1 and CDR2 are SGHRS and YFSETQ. CDR3 DNA sequence: TGCGCCAGCAGCTTGGTAGCGGATGGTGAGCAGTTCTTC. This encodes CASSLVADGEQFF.

This clone was counted once. This chain connects TRBV10-3 to TRBJ1-1; no definite D call. The CDR3 has 15 amino acids. Per the germline V gene, CDR1 is ENHRY and CDR2 is SYGVKD. The V end lost 0 bases, the J end lost 7 bases, and 15 bases lay between the germline ends. The CDR3 here is CAISESILTGNEAFF. The CDR3 DNA reads as TGTGCCATCAGTGAGTCGATACTGACGGGGAATGAAGCTTTCTTT.

The V call is TRBV7-3, the J call TRBJ2-3; 8 nucleotides match TRBD1. From germline, CDR1 is SGHTA and CDR2 FQGTGA. The CDR3 runs 12 residues. Trimming at V came to 5 bases and at J to 8 bases, leaving 3 bases not matched to a gene. CDR3 protein: CASSIGQGTQYF. CDR3 in DNA: TGTGCCAGCAGCATCGGACAGGGTACGCAGTATTTT.

The rearrangement uses TRBV19 and TRBJ2-5; the D gene is possibly TRBD2 (6 bases). The germline gives CDR1 LNHDA, CDR2 SQIVND (reference sequence). The V end was cut by 3 bases, the J end by 2 bases, with 13 bases between. This CDR3 spans 15 amino acids. The CDR3 protein is CASSIGGVRQETQYF. For the CDR3, the DNA is TGTGCCAGTAGTATTGGAGGGGTAAGACAAGAGACCCAGTACTTC.

This chain joins TRBV7-2 and TRBJ1-1; D unclear. CDR3 length: 11 residues. Trimming removed 4 bases at V and 1 base at J, with 1 base between. Germline-derived CDR1 and CDR2 are SGHTA and FQGNSA. As DNA, the CDR3 is TGTGCCAGCAGCTGGAACACTGAAGCTTTCTTT. Translated, it gives CASSWNTEAFF.

The CDR3 protein is CASSLGPKNEQFF. The CDR3 DNA sequence: TGTGCCAGCAGCCTCGGTCCGAAAAATGAGCAGTTCTTC. The genes are TRBV11-2 and TRBJ2-1, with D unclear. CDR1 and CDR2 from the germline V gene are SGHAT and FQNNGV. V was clipped by 5 bases and J by 7 bases, with 12 bases between them. CDR3 length: 13 residues.

The V call is TRBV28, the J call TRBJ2-3; D may be TRBD1 (6 bases). CDR1 is MDHEN, CDR2 SYDVKM, per germline. This CDR3 is 17 amino acids long. Trimming removed 6 bases from V and 1 base from J, with 20 bases in between. CDR3 in DNA: TGTGCCAGCAGCCTTGGCGGGCCAGGGGCTGGCACAGATACGCAGTATTTT. As protein: CASSLGGPGAGTDTQYF.

The V call is TRBV25-1, the J call TRBJ1-2, with D tentatively TRBD1 (5 bases). The germline V gene has CDR1 MGHDK and CDR2 SYGVNS. This CDR3 spans 13 amino acids. Trimming removed 7 bases from V and 11 bases from J, with 20 bases in between. This CDR3 reads CASTPNSGVGYTF. CDR3 bases: TGTGCCAGCACTCCTAACTCGGGGGTCGGGTACACCTTC.

The chain uses TRBV5-1 and TRBJ2-4; D gene ambiguous. The CDR3 is 15 residues long. Germline V gene lookup returns CDR1 SGHRS and CDR2 YFSETQ. Trimming took off 1 base at V and 2 bases at J, with 10 bases between the two ends. The CDR3: CASSLRGESKNIQYF. The CDR3 DNA follows: TGCGCCAGCAGCTTGCGTGGGGAATCCAAAAACATTCAGTACTTC.

V and J are TRBV15 and TRBJ2-2; unclear D gene. This CDR3 has 14 amino acids. Germline CDR1 reads LNHNV; CDR2 reads YYDKDF (reference sequence). V was pared by 3 bases and J by 4 bases, with 9 bases between. The CDR3: CATSRAEPTGELFF. CDR3 DNA sequence: TGTGCCACCAGCAGGGCTGAGCCCACCGGGGAGCTGTTTTTT.

The chain recombines TRBV27 with TRBJ1-1; 12 nucleotides line up with TRBD1. The CDR3 has 14 residues. Germline assignment: CDR1 MNHEY and CDR2 SMNVEV (reference sequence). V lost 3 bases to trimming and J lost 10 bases; unmatched junction nucleotides: 6. CDR3 residues: CASSFGTGGIVAFF. CDR3 in DNA: TGTGCCAGCAGTTTCGGGACAGGGGGCATTGTAGCTTTCTTT.

The chain uses TRBV7-9 and TRBJ2-3, with D unresolved. This CDR3 comprises 14 residues. Trimming took 4 bases from V and 7 from J, leaving 15 bases between them. Germline lookup yields CDR1 SEHNR and CDR2 FQNEAQ (reference sequence). Here the CDR3 DNA reads TGTGCCAGCAGCTCCCGTTCTGGCATTAATACGCAGTATTTT. It specifies CASSSRSGINTQYF. The variable domain in full, with the rest retrieved from reference TRBV7-9 and TRBJ2-3, is DTGVSQNPRHKITKRGQNVTFRCDPISEHNRLYWYRQTLGQGPEFLTYFQNEAQLEKSRLLSDRFSAERPKGSFSTLEIQRTEQGDSAMYLCASSSRSGINTQYFGPGTRLTVL.

This chain links TRBV5-1 with TRBJ2-5; 7 bases are shared with TRBD1. This CDR3 region has 15 residues. V shed 0 bases and J 2 bases; nucleotides not matched to a gene: 4. Germline V gene lookup returns CDR1 SGHRS and CDR2 YFSETQ. The CDR3 DNA is TGCGCCAGCAGCTTGGGGATGGGACAGCAAGAGACCCAGTACTTC. The encoded protein is CASSLGMGQQETQYF.

CDR3 DNA sequence: TGTGCCAGCAGTTCCGGGGGGGGGCGATCTAACTATGGCTACACCTTC. This gives the protein CASSSGGGRSNYGYTF. The V and J genes are TRBV5-4 and TRBJ1-2; D possibly corresponds to TRBD1 (6 bases). The CDR3 sequence is 16 residues long. The germline V and J ends were trimmed by 5 bases and 0 bases, with 17 bases remaining between them. Germline V lookup: CDR1 SGHNT, CDR2 YYREEE (reference sequence).

The V gene is TRBV6-1, the J gene TRBJ2-3; the D gene is possibly TRBD1 (6 bases). The CDR3 is 14 amino acids. Germline CDR1 is MNHNS and CDR2 is SASEGT. Trimming cost V 3 bases and J 6 bases, with 13 bases left between them. The CDR3 nucleotides are TGTGCCAGCAGTGAGGGGGCGGAGGCGGATACGCAGTATTTT. Protein: CASSEGAEADTQYF.

The rearrangement uses TRBV6-5 and TRBJ2-3; D is unclear. V was shortened by 0 bases and J by 4 bases, with 5 bases between the two germline ends. Looked up from germline, CDR1 is MNHEY and CDR2 is SVGAGI. This CDR3 has 13 residues. The CDR3 bases are TGTGCCAGCAGTTACTCGGGCGCAGATACGCAGTATTTT. Its translation: CASSYSGADTQYF.

The chain combines TRBV7-2 with TRBJ2-7; D is possibly TRBD1 (6 bases). V lost 5 bases and J lost 3, with 17 bases in between. The CDR3 has 15 residues. CDR1 is SGHTA, CDR2 FQGNSA, per germline. This CDR3 reads CASSHLAGEGYEQYF. The CDR3 coding sequence is TGTGCCAGCAGCCACCTAGCAGGGGAAGGCTACGAGCAGTACTTC.

The genes are TRBV15 and TRBJ2-7; a weak D match, TRBD2 (6 bases). The germline V and J ends were trimmed by 3 bases and 1 base, with 10 bases remaining between them. This CDR3 spans 14 amino acids. Germline values: CDR1 LNHNV, CDR2 YYDKDF (reference sequence). CDR3 DNA: TGTGCCACCAGCAGCGGGGGTCCTTCCTACGAGCAGTACTTC. Translation: CATSSGGPSYEQYF.

The chain uses TRBV4-2 and TRBJ1-5; D gene ambiguous. The germline V gene has CDR1 LGHNA and CDR2 YNFKEQ. This CDR3 spans 17 amino acids. Trimming removed 0 bases from V and 2 bases from J, with 14 bases in between. The DNA of the CDR3 is TGTGCCAGCAGCCAAGATGGAGAAGGGAGAGGCAATCAGCCCCAGCATTTT. It specifies CASSQDGEGRGNQPQHF.

The CDR3 region has the DNA TGTGCCAGCAGCTTAGGGGCGAACTATGGCTACACCTTC. It codes for CASSLGANYGYTF. The chain couples TRBV7-2 to TRBJ1-2; D remains unclear. Trimming took off 1 base at V and 2 bases at J, with 5 bases between the two ends. The CDR3 covers 13 residues. Germline V gene data show CDR1 as SGHTA and CDR2 as FQGNSA.

This clone was counted once. An end of the junction differs from the germline gene, which may be a read error. The rearrangement uses TRBV7-9 and TRBJ1-5; D is undetermined. The CDR3 is made up of 16 amino acids. Germline assignment: CDR1 SEHNR and CDR2 FQNEAQ (reference sequence). The CDR3 DNA follows: TGCGCCAGCAGCCAAGATCTAATCGCAAACAATCAGCCCCAGCATTTT. Translating it yields CASSQDLIANNQPQHF.

The chain is built from TRBV6-6 and TRBJ1-6, with no clear D. The germline V gene has CDR1 MNHNY and CDR2 SVGAGI (reference sequence). The V end lost 0 bases, the J end lost 11 bases, and 11 bases lay between the germline ends. The CDR3 consists of 14 residues. The CDR3 spells CASSYSEGQPPLHF. DNA of the CDR3: TGTGCCAGCAGTTACTCTGAGGGTCAACCACCCCTCCACTTT.